This TCR beta chain was sequenced in a study of shared clonotypes between healthy human individuals. The CDR3 sequence is 14 residues long. V shed 5 bases and J 3 bases; nucleotides not matched to a gene: 5. Germline lookup yields CDR1 ENHRY and CDR2 SYGVKD. Broader study findings: Among a few donors, about 5% of naive CD4 clonotypes were found in common.

TCRdb's table, derived via immunoSEQ multiplex PCR, lists solely in-frame clones and lacks some. Among millions of clones, about 95% were seen once, and the ten largest hold under 0.15%. As regards this clone: Its cognate antigen is unknown.

The chain joins TRBV10-3 to TRBJ2-5, with 8 bases aligning to TRBD2. What was sequenced was naive CD4+ T cells sorted from blood. This sample's subset: CD45RA+ positively selected. The receptor was derived from a man aged 18 to 29 in good health. The CDR3 loop reads CAISTRGGKETQYF. For the CDR3, the DNA is TGTGCCATCAGTACCCGGGGGGGGAAAGAGACCCAGTACTTC.